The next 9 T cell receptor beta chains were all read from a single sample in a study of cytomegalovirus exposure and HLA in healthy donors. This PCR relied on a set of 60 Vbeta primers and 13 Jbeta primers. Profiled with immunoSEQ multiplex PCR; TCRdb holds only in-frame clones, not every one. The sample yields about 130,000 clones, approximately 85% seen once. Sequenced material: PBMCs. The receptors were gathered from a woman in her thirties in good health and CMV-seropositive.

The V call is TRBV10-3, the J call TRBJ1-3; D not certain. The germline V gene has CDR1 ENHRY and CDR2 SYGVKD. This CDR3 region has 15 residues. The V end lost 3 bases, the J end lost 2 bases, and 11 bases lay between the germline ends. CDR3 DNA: TGTGCCATCAGTGAACAGAGCTCCCCTGGAAACACCATATATTTT. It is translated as CAISEQSSPGNTIYF.

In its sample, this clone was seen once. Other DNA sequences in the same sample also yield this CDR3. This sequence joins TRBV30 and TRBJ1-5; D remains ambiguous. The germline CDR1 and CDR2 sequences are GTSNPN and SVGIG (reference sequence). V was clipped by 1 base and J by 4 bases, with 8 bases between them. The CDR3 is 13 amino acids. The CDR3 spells CAWSGRGNQPQHF. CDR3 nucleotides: TGTGCCTGGAGTGGGCGAGGGAATCAGCCCCAGCATTTT.

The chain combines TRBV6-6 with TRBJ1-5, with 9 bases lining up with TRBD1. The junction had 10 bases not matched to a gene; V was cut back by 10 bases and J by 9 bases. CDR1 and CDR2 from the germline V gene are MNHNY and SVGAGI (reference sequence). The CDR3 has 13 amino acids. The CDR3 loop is CATRDRDSRPQHF. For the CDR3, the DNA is TGTGCCACCCGGGACAGGGATAGCAGGCCCCAGCATTTT.

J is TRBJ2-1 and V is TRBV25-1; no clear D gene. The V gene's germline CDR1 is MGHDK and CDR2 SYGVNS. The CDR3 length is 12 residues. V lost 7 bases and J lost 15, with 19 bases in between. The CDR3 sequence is CASKGPHPGPFF. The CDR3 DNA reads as TGTGCCAGCAAAGGTCCGCATCCTGGGCCGTTCTTC. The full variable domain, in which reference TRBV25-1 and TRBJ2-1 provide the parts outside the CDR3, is EADIYQTPRYLVIGTGKKITLECSQTMGHDKMYWYQQDPGMELHLIHYSYGVNSTEKGDLSSESTVSRIRTEHFPLTLESARPSHTSQYLCASKGPHPGPFFGPGTRLTVL.

CDR3 coding DNA: TGTGCCAGCTCACCAAACGAGATGTCCCAGCATTTT. Translated, it gives CASSPNEMSQHF. The rearrangement links TRBV18 to TRBJ1-5; D ambiguous. Germline CDR1 is KGHSH and CDR2 is LQKENI. The V end was cut by 2 bases, the J end by 11 bases, with 10 bases between. CDR3 length equals 12 residues.

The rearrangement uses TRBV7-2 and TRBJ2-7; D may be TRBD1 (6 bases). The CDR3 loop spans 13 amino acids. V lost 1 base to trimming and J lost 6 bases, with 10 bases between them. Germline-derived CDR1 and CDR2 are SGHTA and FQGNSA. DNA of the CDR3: TGTGCCAGCAGCTTAGTTGAAGGGGGCGAGCAGTACTTC. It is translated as CASSLVEGGEQYF.

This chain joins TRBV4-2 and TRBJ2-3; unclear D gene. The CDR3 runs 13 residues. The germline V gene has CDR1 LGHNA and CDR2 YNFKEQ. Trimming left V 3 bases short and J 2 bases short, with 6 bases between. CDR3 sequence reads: CASSQANTDTQYF. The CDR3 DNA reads TGTGCCAGCAGCCAGGCCAACACAGATACGCAGTATTTT.

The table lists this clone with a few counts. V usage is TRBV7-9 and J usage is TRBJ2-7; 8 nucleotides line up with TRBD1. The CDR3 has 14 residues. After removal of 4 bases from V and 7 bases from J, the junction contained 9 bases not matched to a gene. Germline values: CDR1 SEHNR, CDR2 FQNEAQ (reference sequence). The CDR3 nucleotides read TGTGCCAGCAGCTCCGGACAGGGTTTGGGAGAGCAGTACTTC. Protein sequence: CASSSGQGLGEQYF.

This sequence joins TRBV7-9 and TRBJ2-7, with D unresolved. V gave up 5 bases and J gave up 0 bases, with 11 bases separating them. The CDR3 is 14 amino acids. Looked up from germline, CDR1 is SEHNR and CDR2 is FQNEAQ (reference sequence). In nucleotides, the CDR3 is TGTGCCAGCAGCCCCCAGGTTAGCTCCTACGAGCAGTACTTC. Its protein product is CASSPQVSSYEQYF.